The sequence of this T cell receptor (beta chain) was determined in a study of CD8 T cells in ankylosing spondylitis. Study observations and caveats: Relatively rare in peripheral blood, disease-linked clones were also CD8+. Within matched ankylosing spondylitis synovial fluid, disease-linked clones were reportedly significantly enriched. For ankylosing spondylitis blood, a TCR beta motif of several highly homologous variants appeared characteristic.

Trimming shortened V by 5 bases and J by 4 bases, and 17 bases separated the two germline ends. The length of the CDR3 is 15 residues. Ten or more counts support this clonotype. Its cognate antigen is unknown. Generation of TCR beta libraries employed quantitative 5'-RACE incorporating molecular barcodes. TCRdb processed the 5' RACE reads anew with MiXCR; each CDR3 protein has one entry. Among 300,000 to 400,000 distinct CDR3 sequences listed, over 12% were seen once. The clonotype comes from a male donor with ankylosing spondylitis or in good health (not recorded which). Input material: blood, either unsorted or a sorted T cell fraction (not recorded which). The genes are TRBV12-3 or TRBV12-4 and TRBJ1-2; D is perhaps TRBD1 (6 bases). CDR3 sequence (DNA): TGTGCCAGCAGTCCAAACAGGGTCTCCCCCTATGGCTACACCTTC. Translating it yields CASSPNRVSPYGYTF.